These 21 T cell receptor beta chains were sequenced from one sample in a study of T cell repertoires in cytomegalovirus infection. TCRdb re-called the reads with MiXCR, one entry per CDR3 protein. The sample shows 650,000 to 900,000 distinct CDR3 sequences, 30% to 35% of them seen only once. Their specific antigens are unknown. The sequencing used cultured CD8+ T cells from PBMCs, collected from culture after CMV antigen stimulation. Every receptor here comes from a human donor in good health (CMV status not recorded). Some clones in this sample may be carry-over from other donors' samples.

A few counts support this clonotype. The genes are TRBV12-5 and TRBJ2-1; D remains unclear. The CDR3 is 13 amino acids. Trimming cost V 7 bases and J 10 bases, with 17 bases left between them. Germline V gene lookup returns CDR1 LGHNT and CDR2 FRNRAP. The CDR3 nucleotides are TGTGCTAGTGCCCCCTCGTTCGTTCGGGAGCAGTTCTTC. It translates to CASAPSFVREQFF.

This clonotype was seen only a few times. As DNA, the CDR3 is TGTGCCAGCAGTCCCTCCCCCGACCCTGGCGGCTACACCTTC. Protein sequence: CASSPSPDPGGYTF. The V call is TRBV12-3 or TRBV12-4, the J call TRBJ1-2; D is ambiguous. Trimming shortened V by 5 bases and J by 8 bases, and 18 bases separated the two germline ends. The CDR3 has 14 residues.

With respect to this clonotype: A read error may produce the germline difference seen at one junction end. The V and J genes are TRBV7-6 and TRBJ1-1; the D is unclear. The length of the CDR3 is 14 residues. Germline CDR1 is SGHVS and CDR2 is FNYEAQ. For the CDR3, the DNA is TGTACCAGCAGCTTAGACGGGGTCTGGGCTGAAGCTTTCTTT. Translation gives CTSSLDGVWAEAFF.

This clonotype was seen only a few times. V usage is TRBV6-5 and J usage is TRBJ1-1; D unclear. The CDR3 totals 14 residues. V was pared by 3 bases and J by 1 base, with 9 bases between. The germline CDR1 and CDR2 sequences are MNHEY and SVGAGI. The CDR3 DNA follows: TGTGCCAGCAGTTATTTAATCTCGAACACTGAAGCTTTCTTT. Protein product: CASSYLISNTEAFF.

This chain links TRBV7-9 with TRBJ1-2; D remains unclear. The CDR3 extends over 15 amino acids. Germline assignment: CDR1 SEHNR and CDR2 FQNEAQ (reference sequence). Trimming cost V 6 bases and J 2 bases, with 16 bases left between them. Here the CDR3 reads CASSRVPGGNYGYTF. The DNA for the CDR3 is TGTGCCAGCAGTCGCGTACCGGGCGGGAACTATGGCTACACCTTC.

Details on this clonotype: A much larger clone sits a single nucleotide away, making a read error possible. This CDR3 is CASSGDRAPAKNIQYF. DNA for the CDR3: TGTGCCAGCAGTGGGGACAGGGCACCAGCCAAAAACATTCAGTACTTC. The chain joins TRBV6-1 to TRBJ2-4, with 9 positions matching TRBD1. CDR1 and CDR2 from the germline V gene are MNHNS and SASEGT. J gave up 0 bases and V 4 bases, and 4 bases lay outside the gene matches. The CDR3 length is 16 residues.

CDR3 bases: TGTGCCAGCAGTGGCCTGACAGGGTCCGGGGAGCTGTTTTTT. It specifies CASSGLTGSGELFF. The genes are TRBV27 and TRBJ2-2; 7 positions agree with TRBD1. The V gene end was trimmed by 5 bases and the J gene end by 6 bases; junction bases not matched to a gene: 6. This CDR3 spans 14 amino acids. Germline CDR1 MNHEY, CDR2 SMNVEV (reference sequence).

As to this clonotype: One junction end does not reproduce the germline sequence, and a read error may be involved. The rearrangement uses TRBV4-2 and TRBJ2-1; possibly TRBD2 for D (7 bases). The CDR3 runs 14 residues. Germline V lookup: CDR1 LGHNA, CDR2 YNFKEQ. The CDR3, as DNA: TGTGCCAGCAGCCCTTTGACGGGGGGCCCCCTCTGGGTCTTC. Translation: CASSPLTGGPLWVF.

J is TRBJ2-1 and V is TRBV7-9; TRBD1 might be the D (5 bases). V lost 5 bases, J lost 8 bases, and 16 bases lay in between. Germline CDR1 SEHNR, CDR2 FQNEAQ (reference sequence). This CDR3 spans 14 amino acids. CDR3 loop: CASSPVGVGDEQFF. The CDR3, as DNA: TGTGCCAGCAGCCCCGTAGGAGTAGGGGATGAGCAGTTCTTC.

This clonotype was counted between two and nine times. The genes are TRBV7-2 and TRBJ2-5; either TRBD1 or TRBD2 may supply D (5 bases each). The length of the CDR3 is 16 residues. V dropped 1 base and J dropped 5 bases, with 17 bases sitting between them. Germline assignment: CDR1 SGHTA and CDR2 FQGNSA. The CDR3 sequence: CASSLGWDAGWETQYF. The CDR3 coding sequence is TGTGCCAGCAGCTTAGGATGGGACGCCGGGTGGGAGACCCAGTACTTC. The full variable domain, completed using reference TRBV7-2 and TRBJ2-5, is GAGVSQSPSNKVTEKGKDVELRCDPISGHTALYWYRQSLGQGLEFLIYFQGNSAPDKSGLPSDRFSAERTGGSVSTLTIQRTQQEDSAVYLCASSLGWDAGWETQYFGPGTRLLVL.

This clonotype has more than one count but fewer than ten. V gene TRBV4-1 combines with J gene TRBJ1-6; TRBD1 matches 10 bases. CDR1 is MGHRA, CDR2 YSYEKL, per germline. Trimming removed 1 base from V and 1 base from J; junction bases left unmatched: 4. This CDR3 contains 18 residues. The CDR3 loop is CASSQASGQGSYNSPLHF. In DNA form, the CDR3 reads TGCGCCAGCAGCCAAGCCTCGGGACAGGGGTCCTATAATTCACCCCTCCACTTT.

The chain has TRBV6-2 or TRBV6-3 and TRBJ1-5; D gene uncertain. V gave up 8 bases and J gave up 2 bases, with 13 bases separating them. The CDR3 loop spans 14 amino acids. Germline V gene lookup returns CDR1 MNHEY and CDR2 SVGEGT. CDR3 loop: CASSDLRGNQPQHF. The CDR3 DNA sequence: TGTGCCAGCTCGGACCTCCGGGGCAATCAGCCCCAGCATTTT.

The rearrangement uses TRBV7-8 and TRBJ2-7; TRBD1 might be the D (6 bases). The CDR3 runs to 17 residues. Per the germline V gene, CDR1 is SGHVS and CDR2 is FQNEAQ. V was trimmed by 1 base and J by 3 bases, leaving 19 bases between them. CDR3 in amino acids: CASSLGLGTTPFYEQYF. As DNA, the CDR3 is TGTGCCAGCAGCTTAGGTTTAGGGACAACCCCCTTCTACGAGCAGTACTTC.

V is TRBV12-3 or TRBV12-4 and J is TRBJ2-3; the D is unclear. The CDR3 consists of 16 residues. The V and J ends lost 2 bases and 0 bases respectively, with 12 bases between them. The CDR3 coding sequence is TGTGCCAGCAGTTTATCCTCAACCGGGAGCACAGATACGCAGTATTTT. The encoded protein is CASSLSSTGSTDTQYF.

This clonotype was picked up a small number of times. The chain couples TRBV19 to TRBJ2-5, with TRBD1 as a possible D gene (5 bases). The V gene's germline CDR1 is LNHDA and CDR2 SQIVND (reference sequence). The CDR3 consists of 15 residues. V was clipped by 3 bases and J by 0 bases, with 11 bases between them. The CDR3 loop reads CASSISPGYQETQYF. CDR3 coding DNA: TGTGCCAGTAGTATCTCTCCAGGGTACCAAGAGACCCAGTACTTC.

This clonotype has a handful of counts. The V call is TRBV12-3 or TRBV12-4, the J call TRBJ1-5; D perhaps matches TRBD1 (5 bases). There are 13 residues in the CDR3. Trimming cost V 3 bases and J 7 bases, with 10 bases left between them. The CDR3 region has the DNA TGTGCCAGCAGTTTCAGGGCCACGCAGCCCCAGCATTTT. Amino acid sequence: CASSFRATQPQHF.

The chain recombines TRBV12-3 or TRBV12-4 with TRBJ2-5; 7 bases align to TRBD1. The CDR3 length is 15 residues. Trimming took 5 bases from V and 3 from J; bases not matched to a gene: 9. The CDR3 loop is CASSHNRDRKETQYF. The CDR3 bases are TGTGCCAGCAGTCACAACCGGGACAGAAAAGAGACCCAGTACTTC.

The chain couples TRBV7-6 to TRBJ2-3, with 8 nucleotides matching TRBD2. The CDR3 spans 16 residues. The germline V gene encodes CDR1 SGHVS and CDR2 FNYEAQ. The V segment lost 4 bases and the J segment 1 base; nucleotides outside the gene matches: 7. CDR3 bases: TGTGCCAGCAGCTCCCCAGCGGGGGCCGGCACAGATACGCAGTATTTT. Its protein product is CASSSPAGAGTDTQYF.

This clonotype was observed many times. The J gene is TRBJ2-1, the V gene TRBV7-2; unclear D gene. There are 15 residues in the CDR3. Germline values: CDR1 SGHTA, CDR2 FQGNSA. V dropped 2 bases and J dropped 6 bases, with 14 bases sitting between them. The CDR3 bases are TGTGCCAGCAGCTTATCATGGTTTTCTGGCAATGAGCAGTTCTTC. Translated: CASSLSWFSGNEQFF.

The CDR3 protein is CASSLRDRVFEKLFF. The CDR3 nucleotides are TGTGCCAGCAGTCTCCGGGACAGGGTATTTGAAAAACTGTTTTTT. This chain connects TRBV14 to TRBJ1-4; 9 bases map to TRBD1. Losses at the gene ends were 6 bases for V and 7 bases for J; bases not matched to a gene: 9. Germline V CDR1 and CDR2: SGHDN, FVKESK. The CDR3 is 15 amino acids.

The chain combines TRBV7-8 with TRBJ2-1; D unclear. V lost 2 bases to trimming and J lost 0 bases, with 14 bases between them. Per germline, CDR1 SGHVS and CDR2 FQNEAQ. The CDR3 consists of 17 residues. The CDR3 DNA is TGTGCCAGCAGCTTATGGACCCACCAGAGCTCCTACAATGAGCAGTTCTTC. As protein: CASSLWTHQSSYNEQFF.